The source of this T cell receptor beta chain is a study of CD8 T cells in Susac syndrome. Concerning this clonotype itself: Its matching antigen is unknown.

After extraction with the RNeasy kit, about 0.45 to 1 ug of the RNA was reverse transcribed using random hexamers. Coverage of TCR beta CDR3 amplification by immunoSEQ multiplex PCR extended to 54 Vbeta and 13 Jbeta. Each CDR3 protein is one row after TCRdb ran MiXCR on the immunoSEQ multiplex PCR reads. The data show approximately 190,000 distinct CDR3 sequences, 91% seen once. Germline loops: CDR1 DFQATT, CDR2 SNEGSKA (reference sequence). CDR3 length equals 16 residues. Trimming took 3 bases from V and 3 from J; bases not matched to a gene: 10. The authors carried out high-throughput sequencing of TCR beta. They applied it to CD8+ and CD4+ T cells obtained from blood. Negative isolation yielded CD4+ and CD8+ T cells, and FACS enriched TEMRA cells. Study-level points and caveats: An acknowledgment was made by the study that its TCR sequencing and HLA analysis involved relatively few individuals.

This receptor was taken from a human donor with Susac syndrome. The specimen sequenced was CD4+ T cells from PBMCs. The chain is built from TRBV20-1 and TRBJ2-7; 11 bases are shared with TRBD2. This CDR3 is CSASPLAGGTYYEQYF. CDR3 nucleotide sequence: TGCAGTGCTAGTCCCCTAGCGGGAGGCACATACTACGAGCAGTACTTC.